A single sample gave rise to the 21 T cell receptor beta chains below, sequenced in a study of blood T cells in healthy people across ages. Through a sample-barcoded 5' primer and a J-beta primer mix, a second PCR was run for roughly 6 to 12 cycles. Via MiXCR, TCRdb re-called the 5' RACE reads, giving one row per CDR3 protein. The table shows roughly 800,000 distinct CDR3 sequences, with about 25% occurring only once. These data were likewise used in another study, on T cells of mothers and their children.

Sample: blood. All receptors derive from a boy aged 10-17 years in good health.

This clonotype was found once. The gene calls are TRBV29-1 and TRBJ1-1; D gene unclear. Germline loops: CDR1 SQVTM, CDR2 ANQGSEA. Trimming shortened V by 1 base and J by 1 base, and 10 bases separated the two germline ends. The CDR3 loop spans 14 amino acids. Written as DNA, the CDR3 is TGCAGCGTTGAAGGGAGGGCCCGGAACACTGAAGCTTTCTTT. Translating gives CSVEGRARNTEAFF.

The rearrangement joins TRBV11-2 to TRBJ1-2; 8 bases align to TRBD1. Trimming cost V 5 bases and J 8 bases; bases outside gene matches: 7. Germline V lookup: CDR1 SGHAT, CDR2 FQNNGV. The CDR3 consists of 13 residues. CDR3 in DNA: TGTGCCAGCAGCCCCAGGGGGCGCATCGGCTACACCTTC. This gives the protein CASSPRGRIGYTF.

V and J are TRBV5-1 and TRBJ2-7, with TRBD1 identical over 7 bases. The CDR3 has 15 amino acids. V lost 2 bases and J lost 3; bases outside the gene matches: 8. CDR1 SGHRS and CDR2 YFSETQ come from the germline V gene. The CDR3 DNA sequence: TGCGCCAGCAGCTTCTTAGGGGACAGAAACTACGAGCAGTACTTC. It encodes CASSFLGDRNYEQYF.

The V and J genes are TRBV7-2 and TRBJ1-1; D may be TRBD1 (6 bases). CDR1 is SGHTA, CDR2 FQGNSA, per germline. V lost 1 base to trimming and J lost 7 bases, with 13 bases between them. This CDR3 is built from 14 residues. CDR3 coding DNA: TGTGCCAGCAGCTTAGGGCAGGGGACCCGTGAAGCTTTCTTT. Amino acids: CASSLGQGTREAFF.

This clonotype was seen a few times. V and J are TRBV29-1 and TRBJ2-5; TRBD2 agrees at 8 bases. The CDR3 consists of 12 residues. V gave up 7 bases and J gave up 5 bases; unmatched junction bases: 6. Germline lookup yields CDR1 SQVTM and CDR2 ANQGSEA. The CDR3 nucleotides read TGCAGCGGACAAAGCGGGAGTGAGACCCAGTACTTC. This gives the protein CSGQSGSETQYF.

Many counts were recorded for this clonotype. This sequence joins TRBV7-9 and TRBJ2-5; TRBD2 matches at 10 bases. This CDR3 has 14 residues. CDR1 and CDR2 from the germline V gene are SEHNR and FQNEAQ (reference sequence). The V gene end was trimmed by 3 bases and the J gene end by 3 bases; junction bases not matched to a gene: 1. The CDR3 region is CASSFLAGEETQYF. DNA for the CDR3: TGTGCCAGCAGCTTCCTAGCGGGAGAAGAGACCCAGTACTTC.

CDR3 bases: TGCAGCGTTGTATCTCGAGGACACGAGCAGTACTTC. Its protein is CSVVSRGHEQYF. The V gene is TRBV29-1, the J gene TRBJ2-7; D not certain. Trimming took off 4 bases at V and 5 bases at J, with 12 bases between the two ends. Germline CDR1 SQVTM, CDR2 ANQGSEA. The CDR3 contains 12 residues.

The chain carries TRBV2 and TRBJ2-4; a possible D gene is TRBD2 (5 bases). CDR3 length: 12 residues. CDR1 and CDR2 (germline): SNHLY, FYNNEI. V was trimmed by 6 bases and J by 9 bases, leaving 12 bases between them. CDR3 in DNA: TGTGCCAGCAGCGGTAGCGTTGCCATTCAGTACTTC. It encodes CASSGSVAIQYF. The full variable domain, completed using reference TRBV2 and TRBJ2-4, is EPEVTQTPSHQVTQMGQEVILRCVPISNHLYFYWYRQILGQKVEFLVSFYNNEISEKSEIFDDQFSVERPDGSNFTLKIRSTKLEDSAMYFCASSGSVAIQYFGAGTRLSVL.

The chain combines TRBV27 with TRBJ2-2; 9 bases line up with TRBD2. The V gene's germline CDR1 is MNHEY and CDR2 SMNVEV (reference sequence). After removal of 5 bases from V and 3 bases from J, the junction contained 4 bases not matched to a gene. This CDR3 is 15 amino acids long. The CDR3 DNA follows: TGTGCCAGCAGTGGGCGGGGGGGAGACACCGGGGAGCTGTTTTTT. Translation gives CASSGRGGDTGELFF.

CDR3 coding DNA: TGTGCCAGCAGCCAACGGGACAGGGGGCGGTACGAGCAGTACTTC. Protein: CASSQRDRGRYEQYF. The chain combines TRBV3-1 with TRBJ2-5; 12 bases agree with TRBD1. The DNA end is a closer match to TRBJ2-7, so the J assignment may be wrong. Germline lookup yields CDR1 LGHDT and CDR2 YNNKEL (reference sequence). The CDR3 spans 15 residues.

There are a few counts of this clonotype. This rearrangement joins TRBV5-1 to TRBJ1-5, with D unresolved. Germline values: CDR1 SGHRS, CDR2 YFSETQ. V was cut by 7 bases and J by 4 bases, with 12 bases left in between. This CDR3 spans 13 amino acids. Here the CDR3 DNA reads TGCGCCAGCCGGGCCGACCGAAATCAGCCCCAGCATTTT. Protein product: CASRADRNQPQHF. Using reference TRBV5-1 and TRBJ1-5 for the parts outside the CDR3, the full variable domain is KAGVTQTPRYLIKTRGQQVTLSCSPISGHRSVSWYQQTPGQGLQFLFEYFSETQRNKGNFPGRFSGRQFSNSRSEMNVSTLELGDSALYLCASRADRNQPQHFGDGTRLSIL.

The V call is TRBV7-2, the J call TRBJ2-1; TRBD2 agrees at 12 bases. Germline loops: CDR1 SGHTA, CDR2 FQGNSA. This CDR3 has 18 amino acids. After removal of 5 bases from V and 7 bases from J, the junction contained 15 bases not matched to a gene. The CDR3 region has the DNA TGTGCCAGCAGCCCCCTGTGGGGACTAGCGGGCCAAAGGAATGAGCAGTTCTTC. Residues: CASSPLWGLAGQRNEQFF.

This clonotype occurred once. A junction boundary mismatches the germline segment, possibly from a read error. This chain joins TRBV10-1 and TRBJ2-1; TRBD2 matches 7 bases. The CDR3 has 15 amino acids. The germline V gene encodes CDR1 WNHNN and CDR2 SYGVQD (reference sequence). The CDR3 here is CAGSDRLADYNEQFF. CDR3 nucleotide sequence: TGCGCCGGCAGTGACCGGCTAGCGGACTACAATGAGCAGTTCTTC.

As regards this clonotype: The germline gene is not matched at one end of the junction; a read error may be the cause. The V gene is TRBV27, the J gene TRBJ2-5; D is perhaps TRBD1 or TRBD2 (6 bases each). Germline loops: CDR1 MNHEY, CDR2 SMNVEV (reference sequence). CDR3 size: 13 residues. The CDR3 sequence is CANSSSGEETLYF. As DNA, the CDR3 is TGTGCCAACAGTTCTTCAGGGGAGGAGACCCTGTACTTC.

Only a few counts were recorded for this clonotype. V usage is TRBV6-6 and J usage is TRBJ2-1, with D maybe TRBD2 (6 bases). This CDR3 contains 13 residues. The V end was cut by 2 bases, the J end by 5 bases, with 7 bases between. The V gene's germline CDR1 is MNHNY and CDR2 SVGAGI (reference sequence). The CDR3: CASSYGGNNEQFF. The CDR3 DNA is TGTGCCAGCAGTTACGGCGGGAACAATGAGCAGTTCTTC.

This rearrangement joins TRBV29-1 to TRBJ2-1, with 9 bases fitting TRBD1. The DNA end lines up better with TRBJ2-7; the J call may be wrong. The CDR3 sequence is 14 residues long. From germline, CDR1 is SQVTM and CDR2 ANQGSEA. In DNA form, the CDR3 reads TGCAGTACTGGAATGGGACAGGGCGGATACGAGCAGTACTTC. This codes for CSTGMGQGGYEQYF.

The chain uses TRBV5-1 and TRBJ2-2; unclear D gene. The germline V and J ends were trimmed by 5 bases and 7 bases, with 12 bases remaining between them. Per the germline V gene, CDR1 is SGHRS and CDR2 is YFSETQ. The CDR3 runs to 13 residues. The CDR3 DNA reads TGCGCCAGCAGAAGAGAAGGAAACGGGGAGCTGTTTTTT. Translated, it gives CASRREGNGELFF. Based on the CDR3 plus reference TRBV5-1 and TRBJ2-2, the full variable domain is KAGVTQTPRYLIKTRGQQVTLSCSPISGHRSVSWYQQTPGQGLQFLFEYFSETQRNKGNFPGRFSGRQFSNSRSEMNVSTLELGDSALYLCASRREGNGELFFGEGSRLTVL.

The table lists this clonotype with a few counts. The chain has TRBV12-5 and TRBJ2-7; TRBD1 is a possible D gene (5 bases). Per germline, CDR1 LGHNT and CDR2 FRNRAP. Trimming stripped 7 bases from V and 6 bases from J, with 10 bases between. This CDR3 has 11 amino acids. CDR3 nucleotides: TGTGCTAGTGCTCGTACAGGCGAGCAGTACTTC. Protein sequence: CASARTGEQYF.

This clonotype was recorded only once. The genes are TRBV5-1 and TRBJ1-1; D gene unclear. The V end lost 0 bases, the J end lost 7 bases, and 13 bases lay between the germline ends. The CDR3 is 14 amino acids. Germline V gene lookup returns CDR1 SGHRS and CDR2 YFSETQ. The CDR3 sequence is CASSLASSDVEAFF. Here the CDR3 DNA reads TGCGCCAGCAGCTTGGCCAGTTCGGACGTTGAAGCTTTCTTT. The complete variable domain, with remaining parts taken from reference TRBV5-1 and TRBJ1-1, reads KAGVTQTPRYLIKTRGQQVTLSCSPISGHRSVSWYQQTPGQGLQFLFEYFSETQRNKGNFPGRFSGRQFSNSRSEMNVSTLELGDSALYLCASSLASSDVEAFFGQGTRLTVV.

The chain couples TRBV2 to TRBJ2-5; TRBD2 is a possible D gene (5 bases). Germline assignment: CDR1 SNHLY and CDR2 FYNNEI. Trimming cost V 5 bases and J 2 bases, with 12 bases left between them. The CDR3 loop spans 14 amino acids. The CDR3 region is CASSLTTSQETQYF. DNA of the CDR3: TGTGCCAGCAGTTTGACTACCTCTCAAGAGACCCAGTACTTC.

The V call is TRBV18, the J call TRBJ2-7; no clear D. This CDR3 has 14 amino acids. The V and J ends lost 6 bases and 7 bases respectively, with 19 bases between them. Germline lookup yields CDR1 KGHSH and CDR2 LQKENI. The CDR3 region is CASSPFPGPSEQYF. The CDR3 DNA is TGTGCCAGCTCGCCTTTCCCGGGCCCCTCGGAGCAGTACTTC.